Each of the 3 T cell receptor beta chains below was sequenced from the same sample in a study of human T cells and chemical hapten exposure. Time point defined: patch test 1, 2 weeks after DPC sensitization. The treatment denotes: therapeutic diphenylcyclopropenone sensitization with weekly scalp DPC. TCRdb used MiXCR to reprocess the RACE reads, holding one entry per CDR3 protein. This sample yields around 380,000 distinct CDR3 sequences, of which about 4.4% are seen a single time; roughly 2.4% belongs to the top ten. Material: whole blood, obtained in connection with sensitization to the hapten diphenylcyclopropenone (DPC). The source is a woman between 45 and 60 years old with alopecia areata. Some clones in this sample may be carry-over from other donors' samples.

This clonotype has only a few counts. The chain couples TRBV9 to TRBJ1-2, with a tentative D call TRBD1 (5 bases). The germline V gene encodes CDR1 SGDLS and CDR2 YYNGEE. The CDR3 consists of 17 residues. V was shortened by 4 bases and J by 8 bases, with 27 bases between the two germline ends. CDR3 coding DNA: TGTGCCAGCAGCTCCCCAAGGGAAGGCCAGCTTAACAGGGGCTACACCTTC. Protein sequence: CASSSPREGQLNRGYTF.

This clonotype was seen many times. The V gene is TRBV11-1, the J gene TRBJ2-2; 10 bases map to TRBD1. Germline V gene lookup returns CDR1 SGHAT and CDR2 FQDESV (reference sequence). The CDR3 is made up of 14 amino acids. The junction had 5 bases not matched to a gene; V was cut back by 6 bases and J by 7 bases. CDR3 sequence (DNA): TGTGCCAGCAGTCCCGGACAGGGGGTCGGGGAGCTGTTTTTT. Translating gives CASSPGQGVGELFF.

This clonotype was seen a handful of times. The rearrangement joins TRBV7-9 to TRBJ1-5; the D is unclear. The V and J ends lost 5 bases and 7 bases respectively, with 12 bases between them. In germline, CDR1 is SEHNR, CDR2 FQNEAQ (reference sequence). This CDR3 is built from 13 residues. The CDR3 loop is CASSPLFDQPQHF. For the CDR3, the DNA is TGTGCCAGCAGCCCCCTTTTCGACCAGCCCCAGCATTTT.